This section outlines one TCR beta chain sequence together with its context. Data came from immunoSEQ multiplex PCR; TCRdb stores just in-frame clones and leaves some out. The sample holds fewer than 15,000 clones, more than 85% seen once. This entry belongs to a study of B cell selection in AIRE deficiency. This CDR3 spans 11 amino acids. The V end was cut by 2 bases, the J end by 11 bases, with 12 bases between. The germline CDR1 and CDR2 sequences are DFQATT and SNEGSKA (reference sequence). Sorted regulatory T cells were CD4-positive, CD25-high and CD127-low or negative. This TCR came from a human donor with AIRE deficiency. The specimen sequenced was Tregs sorted from PBMCs. The V call is TRBV20-1, the J call TRBJ2-5; D gene uncertain. CDR3 loop: CSARKAEEQYF. The CDR3 DNA is TGCAGTGCTAGAAAGGCTGAAGAGCAGTACTTC.